This TCR beta chain was sequenced during a study of blood T cells in healthy people across ages. Trimming stripped 5 bases from V and 8 bases from J, with 18 bases between. This CDR3 is 14 amino acids long. Germline values: CDR1 SNHLY, CDR2 FYNNEI. The authors ran a second PCR of about 6 to 11 cycles using a sample-barcoded 5' primer and a J-beta primer mix. One entry per CDR3 protein, called by TCRdb with MiXCR from the 5' RACE reads. Among roughly 830,000 distinct CDR3 sequences listed, about 62% were seen once. The J gene is TRBJ1-2, the V gene TRBV2, with D possibly matching TRBD1 (6 bases). This receptor was identified in a man aged 25-45 years in good health. The sequencing input was blood. CDR3 loop: CASSTGQLYPGYTF. CDR3 DNA sequence: TGTGCCAGCAGTACAGGACAGTTATATCCGGGCTACACCTTC.